This passage covers 7 T cell receptor beta chains from one sample sequenced in a study of CD8+ T cells in alopecia areata. Following extraction, RNA underwent reverse transcription to cDNA, which served as the sequencing template. TCRdb's table, derived via immunoSEQ multiplex PCR, lists solely in-frame clones and lacks some. The sample holds 210,000 or so clones, approximately 70% seen once. Treatment defined: oral pan-JAK inhibitor, 5-10 mg twice daily. This specimen consisted of CD4+ T cells sorted from blood, obtained around week 44, from a patient treated with tofacitinib. These receptors all come from a human donor with alopecia areata.

V usage is TRBV30 and J usage is TRBJ2-2, with D possibly matching TRBD2 (5 bases). The CDR3 sequence is 15 residues long. Between the trimmed V and J ends, which lost 3 bases and 6 bases, there was a span of 17 bases. Germline lookup yields CDR1 GTSNPN and CDR2 SVGIG (reference sequence). CDR3 residues: CAWRGLTLTAGELFF. CDR3 nucleotides: TGTGCCTGGAGAGGACTCACCCTGACGGCCGGGGAGCTGTTTTTT. Full variable domain (remainder filled in from reference TRBV30 and TRBJ2-2): SQTIHQWPATLVQPVGSPLSLECTVEGTSNPNLYWYRQAAGRGLQLLFYSVGIGQISSEVPQNLSASRPQDRQFILSSKKLLLSDSGFYLCAWRGLTLTAGELFFGEGSRLTVL.

The CDR3, as DNA: TGTGCCAGCAGCTACGGTACGTCCTACGAGCAGTACTTC. Translated: CASSYGTSYEQYF. The chain joins TRBV7-9 to TRBJ2-7; D not certain. Trimming took 4 bases from V and 1 from J, leaving 8 bases between them. This CDR3 contains 13 residues. Germline V lookup: CDR1 SEHNR, CDR2 FQNEAQ (reference sequence).

This clone was picked up a small number of times. V and J are TRBV5-6 and TRBJ1-2; TRBD1 might be the D (6 bases). Germline V gene sequence: CDR1 SGHDT, CDR2 YYEEEE. With 4 bases removed from V and 4 bases from J, the gap between germline ends came to 20 bases. CDR3 size: 16 residues. The chain's CDR3 is CASSRRGGQRGYGYTF. The CDR3 region has the DNA TGTGCCAGCAGCCGCAGAGGGGGTCAACGAGGCTATGGCTACACCTTC.

The V gene is TRBV27, the J gene TRBJ1-1, with a tentative D call TRBD1 (6 bases). Trimming left V 2 bases short and J 1 base short, with 20 bases between. Germline V gene lookup returns CDR1 MNHEY and CDR2 SMNVEV (reference sequence). The CDR3 has 18 amino acids. The CDR3 is CASSLGPGGGGGNTEAFF. The DNA for the CDR3 is TGTGCCAGCAGTTTAGGACCCGGTGGAGGAGGGGGGAACACTGAAGCTTTCTTT.

J is TRBJ1-1 and V is TRBV7-9, with a possible D match to TRBD1 (5 bases). The germline gives CDR1 SEHNR, CDR2 FQNEAQ (reference sequence). V was trimmed by 5 bases and J by 2 bases, leaving 12 bases between them. The CDR3 consists of 14 residues. This chain's CDR3 is CASSPQGTNTEAFF. Here the CDR3 DNA reads TGTGCCAGCAGCCCCCAGGGTACTAACACTGAAGCTTTCTTT.

This sequence joins TRBV2 and TRBJ2-3; the match to TRBD2 covers 8 bases. The CDR3 has 14 amino acids. The germline gives CDR1 SNHLY, CDR2 FYNNEI. With V trimmed by 9 bases and J by 0 bases, 5 bases remained unmatched. The CDR3 nucleotides are TGTGCCAGACGCGGGGGGCAGAGCACAGATACGCAGTATTTT. It codes for CARRGGQSTDTQYF.

The chain recombines TRBV13 with TRBJ2-7, with D tentatively TRBD1 or TRBD2 (5 bases each). This CDR3 is built from 17 residues. The V gene's germline CDR1 is PRHDT and CDR2 FYEKMQ (reference sequence). The V gene lost 1 base and the J gene lost 3 bases, with 19 bases spanning the gap. The CDR3: CASSLEDFMGVCYEQYF. In nucleotides, the CDR3 is TGTGCCAGCAGCTTAGAAGACTTTATGGGGGTCTGCTACGAGCAGTACTTC.